This TCR beta chain was captured in a study of T cell repertoires in cytomegalovirus infection. The wider study: The public TCR beta signatures pointed to both CMV infection and matching HLA type. Study findings and constraints: The ex vivo response showed dominance by HLA-C-restricted CMV-specific TCR beta clonotypes.

This clonotype has just a few counts. Antigen: not known. The CDR3 consists of 13 residues. J gave up 7 bases and V 6 bases, and 5 bases lay outside the gene matches. Germline values: CDR1 SGHVS, CDR2 FNYEAQ. TCRdb itself ran the reads through MiXCR, one entry per CDR3 protein. The sample holds around 450,000 distinct CDR3 sequences, 25% to 40% seen once. This chain links TRBV7-6 with TRBJ1-4; 7 nucleotides align to TRBD1. The source material was PBMCs. This TCR derives from a human donor in good health (CMV status not recorded). Some clones in this sample may be carry-over from other donors' samples. The chain's CDR3 is CASREGAGEKLFF. CDR3 nucleotide sequence: TGTGCCAGCAGAGAGGGGGCTGGTGAAAAACTGTTTTTT.